Sample share makes the clone carrying this T cell receptor (beta chain) large. This sample was taken from a study of patients and donors after allogeneic stem cell transplantation. TCRdb ran MiXCR on the RT-PCR reads and lists one entry per CDR3 protein. This sample carries under 950 distinct CDR3 sequences, 1.5% to 2.5% of them seen once, and the ten largest clones take 25% to 30%. Germline V gene lookup returns CDR1 SGHTA and CDR2 FQGTGA. CDR3 length: 14 amino acids. V trimming: 5 bases; J trimming: 6 bases; junction bases outside the gene matches: 5. This TCR came from a human donor who was either an allogeneic HSCT recipient or a stem cell or donor lymphocyte infusion donor (not recorded which). It is not recorded whose cells these are; they may come from a transplant donor. V is TRBV7-3 and J is TRBJ2-1, with 9 positions matching TRBD1. Sequencing input: blood, either unsorted or a sorted T cell fraction (not recorded which). Here the CDR3 reads CASSPGQGFNEQFF. In DNA, the CDR3 is TGTGCCAGCAGCCCGGGACAGGGTTTCAATGAGCAGTTCTTC. Looking up the rest from reference TRBV7-3 and TRBJ2-1 gives the full variable domain: GAGVSQTPSNKVTEKGKYVELRCDPISGHTALYWYRQSLGQGPEFLIYFQGTGAADDSGLPNDRFFAVRPEGSVSTLKIQRTERGDSAVYLCASSPGQGFNEQFFGPGTRLTVL.